This passage covers 28 T cell receptor beta chains from one sample sequenced in a study of T cells in localized non-small cell lung cancer. The data were produced by immunoSEQ multiplex PCR, yet TCRdb's version contains in-frame clones alone and is incomplete. The sample holds roughly 24,000 clones, about 90% seen once. This specimen was peripheral blood, taken before any cancer treatment. These receptors were taken from a woman aged 35 to 70 with stage I lung adenocarcinoma.

The chain combines TRBV11-2 with TRBJ2-2, with D possibly being TRBD1 (5 bases). CDR3 size: 15 residues. The V end was cut by 5 bases, the J end by 5 bases, with 15 bases between. CDR1 and CDR2 (germline): SGHAT, FQNNGV. CDR3: CASSTRVGATGELFF. CDR3 nucleotide sequence: TGTGCCAGCAGCACCCGGGTTGGGGCGACCGGGGAGCTGTTTTTT.

The chain combines TRBV6-5 with TRBJ1-1; D is perhaps TRBD1 (5 bases). There are 14 residues in the CDR3. V lost 5 bases, J lost 0 bases, and 10 bases lay in between. CDR1 and CDR2 (germline): MNHEY, SVGAGI. CDR3 bases: TGTGCCAGCAGTCGCCCGGGACTGAACACTGAAGCTTTCTTT. Translated: CASSRPGLNTEAFF.

The chain has TRBV11-3 and TRBJ2-3, with D maybe TRBD2 (7 bases). The CDR3 spans 15 residues. Germline CDR1 and CDR2: SGHNT and YENEEA. Deletions cut 4 bases from V and 4 bases from J, with 15 bases between. The CDR3 spells CASSSRGGVADTQYF. For the CDR3, the DNA is TGTGCCAGCAGCTCCCGAGGGGGGGTAGCAGATACGCAGTATTTT.

The J gene is TRBJ2-1, the V gene TRBV7-3; the D gene is possibly TRBD2 (5 bases). Germline lookup yields CDR1 SGHTA and CDR2 FQGTGA. This CDR3 has 15 residues. V lost 1 base and J lost 8, with 15 bases in between. In nucleotides, the CDR3 is TGTGCCAGCAGCTTAAGTCCCACGGCGGGTGATGAGCAGTTCTTC. Protein sequence: CASSLSPTAGDEQFF.

Remarks on this clone: Compared with germline, one end of the junction differs, possibly owing to a read error. This chain joins TRBV20-1 and TRBJ2-1, with a possible D match to TRBD1 (5 bases). This CDR3 contains 11 residues. Germline CDR1 and CDR2: DFQATT and SNEGSKA (reference sequence). For the CDR3, the DNA is TGCAGTGCTAGAGATCTTCCGGACACCATCTTC. This codes for CSARDLPDTIF.

V and J are TRBV6-1 and TRBJ2-7; 8 bases match TRBD2. The CDR3 runs 17 residues. Germline V CDR1 and CDR2: MNHNS, SASEGT. V lost 3 bases to trimming and J lost 4 bases; unmatched junction nucleotides: 14. CDR3 in amino acids: CASSDPPGSGAHYEQYF. The CDR3, as DNA: TGTGCCAGCAGTGATCCCCCGGGTAGCGGGGCACATTACGAGCAGTACTTC.

The chain employs TRBV4-3 and TRBJ2-1; D may correspond to TRBD1 or TRBD2 (6 bases each). The CDR3 is 13 amino acids. Germline V gene lookup returns CDR1 LGHNA and CDR2 YSLEER. With 3 bases removed from V and 7 bases from J, the gap between germline ends came to 10 bases. DNA for the CDR3: TGCGCCAGCAGCCACGTAGGGGGGAATGAGCAGTTCTTC. Amino acids: CASSHVGGNEQFF.

The chain couples TRBV29-1 to TRBJ2-5; a possible D gene is TRBD2 (6 bases). CDR3 length: 12 amino acids. With 4 bases removed from V and 3 bases from J, the gap between germline ends came to 9 bases. CDR1 and CDR2 (germline): SQVTM, ANQGSEA. The DNA of the CDR3 is TGCAGCGTTGGCGGGGTCGAAGAGACCCAGTACTTC. Translation: CSVGGVEETQYF.

The CDR3 loop reads CASSVGGINSPLHF. The DNA of the CDR3 is TGTGCCAGCAGCGTAGGAGGGATTAATTCACCCCTCCACTTT. The chain carries TRBV9 and TRBJ1-6; no definite D call. Germline V CDR1 and CDR2: SGDLS, YYNGEE. V lost 0 bases and J 6 bases, leaving 7 bases between the germline ends. The CDR3 length is 14 residues.

The chain uses TRBV12-5 and TRBJ1-1, with a tentative D call TRBD1 (6 bases). The ends were cut back, 0 bases at V and 0 bases at J, with 23 bases in the middle. Germline values: CDR1 LGHNT, CDR2 FRNRAP. The CDR3 covers 20 residues. CDR3 sequence (DNA): TGTGCTAGTGGTTTGGTAATTGATGTGGACAGACGAGGAATGAACACTGAAGCTTTCTTT. This sequence encodes CASGLVIDVDRRGMNTEAFF.

The J gene is TRBJ2-2, the V gene TRBV9, with D possibly being TRBD2 (6 bases). Per germline, CDR1 SGDLS and CDR2 YYNGEE. The length of the CDR3 is 17 residues. The V gene lost 3 bases and the J gene lost 6 bases, with 21 bases spanning the gap. This chain's CDR3 is CASSATQWYGGAGELFF. For the CDR3, the DNA is TGTGCCAGCAGCGCCACCCAATGGTACGGGGGAGCCGGGGAGCTGTTTTTT.

The rearrangement links TRBV5-1 to TRBJ2-6; 9 positions match TRBD1. With V trimmed by 3 bases and J by 4 bases, 2 bases remained unmatched. CDR1 is SGHRS, CDR2 YFSETQ, per germline. CDR3 length: 15 amino acids. In DNA, the CDR3 is TGCGCCAGCAGCTGGACAGGGGTCGGGGCCAACGTCCTGACTTTC. Amino acid sequence: CASSWTGVGANVLTF.

This chain uses TRBV18 with TRBJ2-3; no clear D. From germline, CDR1 is KGHSH and CDR2 LQKENI. This CDR3 is 14 amino acids long. Trimming took off 2 bases at V and 2 bases at J, with 8 bases between the two ends. CDR3 region: CASSPIRDTDTQYF. As DNA, the CDR3 is TGTGCCAGCTCACCAATTCGTGACACAGATACGCAGTATTTT.

The chain employs TRBV2 and TRBJ2-1; 12 bases are shared with TRBD2. The CDR3 spans 14 residues. CDR1 is SNHLY, CDR2 FYNNEI, per germline. The CDR3 sequence: CANPPTSGGTSQFF. Here the CDR3 DNA reads TGTGCTAATCCTCCCACTAGCGGGGGGACCTCGCAGTTCTTC.

The chain combines TRBV10-3 with TRBJ1-5; D may be TRBD1 (6 bases). This CDR3 has 13 amino acids. CDR1 ENHRY and CDR2 SYGVKD come from the germline V gene. The germline V and J ends were trimmed by 10 bases and 7 bases, with 17 bases remaining between them. CDR3 sequence reads: CATSRDTSQPQHF. The CDR3 DNA follows: TGTGCCACCTCCCGGGACACCTCCCAGCCCCAGCATTTT.

The rearrangement links TRBV30 to TRBJ1-2; D possibly corresponds to TRBD1 (6 bases). The germline CDR1 and CDR2 sequences are GTSNPN and SVGIG (reference sequence). Trimming took 7 bases from V and 4 from J, leaving 16 bases between them. The CDR3 loop spans 13 amino acids. Written as DNA, the CDR3 is TGTGCCTTGAACACCAGGGGCGGCTATGGCTACACCTTC. The encoded protein is CALNTRGGYGYTF.

This chain links TRBV27 with TRBJ2-7; 7 positions match TRBD1. The CDR3 consists of 12 residues. Per germline, CDR1 MNHEY and CDR2 SMNVEV (reference sequence). Trimming took 4 bases from V and 4 from J; bases not matched to a gene: 1. The CDR3 nucleotides are TGTGCCAGCAGTTCAGGGGGTTACGAGCAGTACTTC. Its protein product is CASSSGGYEQYF.

The chain recombines TRBV5-1 with TRBJ2-5; possible D gene TRBD1, 5 bases. This CDR3 contains 15 residues. CDR1 and CDR2 (germline): SGHRS, YFSETQ. Trimming left V 0 bases short and J 5 bases short, with 14 bases between. The CDR3 sequence: CASSLAAGQGETQYF. As DNA, the CDR3 is TGCGCCAGCAGCTTGGCCGCTGGGCAGGGTGAGACCCAGTACTTC.

This clone appeared once. The chain is built from TRBV7-2 and TRBJ2-7; possibly TRBD2 for D (6 bases). Per the germline V gene, CDR1 is SGHTA and CDR2 is FQGNSA. CDR3 size: 13 residues. Trimming took off 5 bases at V and 2 bases at J, with 10 bases between the two ends. CDR3 residues: CASSPGLPYEQYF. CDR3 DNA: TGTGCCAGCAGCCCGGGACTGCCCTACGAGCAGTACTTC. Drawing the rest from reference TRBV7-2 and TRBJ2-7, the complete variable domain is GAGVSQSPSNKVTEKGKDVELRCDPISGHTALYWYRQSLGQGLEFLIYFQGNSAPDKSGLPSDRFSAERTGGSVSTLTIQRTQQEDSAVYLCASSPGLPYEQYFGPGTRLTVT.

This sequence joins TRBV19 and TRBJ2-2, with D uncertain. Trimming removed 6 bases from V and 3 bases from J, with 2 bases in between. This CDR3 has 11 amino acids. Germline loops: CDR1 LNHDA, CDR2 SQIVND (reference sequence). The CDR3 here is CASRDTGELFF. The CDR3 region has the DNA TGTGCCAGTAGGGACACCGGGGAGCTGTTTTTT.

This clone was observed a few times. This chain joins TRBV6-4 and TRBJ1-6; D uncertain. CDR1 is MRHNA, CDR2 SNTAGT, per germline. V lost 6 bases and J 5 bases, leaving 8 bases between the germline ends. CDR3 size: 13 residues. CDR3 region: CASRVSHNSPLHF. CDR3 DNA sequence: TGTGCCAGCAGGGTTAGTCATAATTCACCCCTCCACTTT.

The genes are TRBV27 and TRBJ2-3; 9 nucleotides match TRBD1. Trimming cost V 10 bases and J 5 bases; bases outside gene matches: 7. This CDR3 is 13 amino acids long. Germline CDR1 is MNHEY and CDR2 is SMNVEV (reference sequence). This CDR3 is CATRTGEGDTQYF. In DNA form, the CDR3 reads TGTGCCACCCGGACAGGGGAGGGAGATACGCAGTATTTT.

This chain uses TRBV7-9 with TRBJ2-3; perhaps TRBD1 as D (5 bases). The length of the CDR3 is 14 residues. With 4 bases removed from V and 2 bases from J, the gap between germline ends came to 10 bases. The germline V gene has CDR1 SEHNR and CDR2 FQNEAQ (reference sequence). Here the CDR3 DNA reads TGTGCCAGCAGCTATGGACAATCCACAGATACGCAGTATTTT. Its protein product is CASSYGQSTDTQYF.

The chain recombines TRBV14 with TRBJ2-1; a weak D match, TRBD2 (5 bases). The germline CDR1 and CDR2 sequences are SGHDN and FVKESK. V was pared by 0 bases and J by 10 bases, with 7 bases between. CDR3 size: 12 residues. CDR3 coding DNA: TGTGCCAGCAGCCAAGATTGGGAGGAGCAGTTCTTC. Its translation is CASSQDWEEQFF.

V is TRBV6-6 and J is TRBJ1-2; D possibly corresponds to TRBD1 (5 bases). V lost 6 bases to trimming and J lost 8 bases, with 13 bases between them. CDR1 MNHNY and CDR2 SVGAGI come from the germline V gene (reference sequence). The CDR3 spans 12 residues. CDR3 in amino acids: CASSRLGGGYTF. In DNA, the CDR3 is TGTGCCAGCAGCCGTCTCGGGGGGGGCTACACCTTC.

This rearrangement joins TRBV2 to TRBJ1-6; 7 bases line up with TRBD1. The V segment lost 5 bases and the J segment 11 bases; nucleotides outside the gene matches: 6. The CDR3 sequence is 13 residues long. Germline lookup yields CDR1 SNHLY and CDR2 FYNNEI. The chain's CDR3 is CASSRDRGTPLHF. The CDR3 DNA sequence: TGTGCCAGCAGTAGGGACAGAGGAACACCCCTCCACTTT.

The chain combines TRBV18 with TRBJ1-1; D is uncertain. V lost 2 bases and J 5 bases, leaving 6 bases between the germline ends. Germline CDR1 reads KGHSH; CDR2 reads LQKENI. There are 12 residues in the CDR3. In nucleotides, the CDR3 is TGTGCCAGCTCACCAGTAAGAACTGAAGCTTTCTTT. As protein: CASSPVRTEAFF.

The chain couples TRBV7-2 to TRBJ2-5; D not certain. This CDR3 contains 14 residues. Germline V gene sequence: CDR1 SGHTA, CDR2 FQGNSA. V lost 1 base to trimming and J lost 1 base, with 7 bases between them. The CDR3 protein is CASSLGAGQETQYF. The CDR3 DNA follows: TGTGCCAGCAGCTTAGGGGCAGGCCAAGAGACCCAGTACTTC.